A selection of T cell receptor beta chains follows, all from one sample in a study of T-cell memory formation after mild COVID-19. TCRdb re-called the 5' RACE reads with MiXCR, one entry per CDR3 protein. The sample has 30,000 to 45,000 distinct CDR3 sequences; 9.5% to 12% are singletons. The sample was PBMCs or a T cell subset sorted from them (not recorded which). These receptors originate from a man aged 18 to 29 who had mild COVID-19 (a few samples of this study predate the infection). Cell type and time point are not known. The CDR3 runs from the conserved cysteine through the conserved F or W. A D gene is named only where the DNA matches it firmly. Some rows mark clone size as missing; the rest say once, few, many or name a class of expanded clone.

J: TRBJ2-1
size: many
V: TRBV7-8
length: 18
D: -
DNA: TGTGCCAGCAGCTCGTCACCGGGACCCCCAGGGGTTTACAATGAGCAGTTCTTC
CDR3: CASSSSPGPPGVYNEQFF

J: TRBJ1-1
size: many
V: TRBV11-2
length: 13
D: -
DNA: TGTGCCAGCAGCTTGAACGGGGAGACTGAAGCTTTCTTT
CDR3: CASSLNGETEAFF

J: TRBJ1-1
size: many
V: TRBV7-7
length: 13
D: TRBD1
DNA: TGTGCCAGCAGCACCTCGACAGGGACCGAAGCTTTCTTT
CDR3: CASSTSTGTEAFF

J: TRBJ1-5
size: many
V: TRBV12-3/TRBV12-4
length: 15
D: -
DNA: TGTGCCAGCAGTTTAGGGGGGACGGTCAATCAGCCCCAGCATTTT
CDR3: CASSLGGTVNQPQHF

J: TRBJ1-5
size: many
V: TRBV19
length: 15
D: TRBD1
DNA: TGTGCCAGTGCCCCAGGGGGCGTTCGCAATCAGCCCCAGCATTTT
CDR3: CASAPGGVRNQPQHF

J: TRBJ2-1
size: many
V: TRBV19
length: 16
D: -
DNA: TGTGCCAGTAGTATTTCGGAGCCTAGCTCCTACAATGAGCAGTTCTTC
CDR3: CASSISEPSSYNEQFF

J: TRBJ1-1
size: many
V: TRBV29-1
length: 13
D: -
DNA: TGCAGCGTTGGGGGGCAGCTGAACACTGAAGCTTTCTTT
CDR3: CSVGGQLNTEAFF

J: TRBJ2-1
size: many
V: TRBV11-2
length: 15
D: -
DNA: TGTGCCAGCAGCTCCCCGATGGGCAGGTACAATGAGCAGTTCTTC
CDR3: CASSSPMGRYNEQFF

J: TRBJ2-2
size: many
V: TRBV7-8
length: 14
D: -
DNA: TGTGCCAGCAGCTTCCGGGATCTCCCCGGGGAGCTGTTTTTT
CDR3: CASSFRDLPGELFF

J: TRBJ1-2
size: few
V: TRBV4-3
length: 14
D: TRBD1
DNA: TGCGCCAGCAGCCAAACCACAGGGGGGTATGGCTACACCTTC
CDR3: CASSQTTGGYGYTF

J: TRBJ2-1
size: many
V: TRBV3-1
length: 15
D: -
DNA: TGTGCCAGCAGCCATAGGGACGGGGAATACAATGAGCAGTTCTTC
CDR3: CASSHRDGEYNEQFF

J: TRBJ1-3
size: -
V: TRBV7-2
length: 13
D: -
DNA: TGTGCCAGCAGCTCTGACTCTGGAAACACCATATATTTT
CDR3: CASSSDSGNTIYF

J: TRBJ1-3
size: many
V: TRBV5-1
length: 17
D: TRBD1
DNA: TGCGCCAGCAGCTTGGAACCGGGACAGGGGGCGAGGAACACCATATATTTT
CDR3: CASSLEPGQGARNTIYF

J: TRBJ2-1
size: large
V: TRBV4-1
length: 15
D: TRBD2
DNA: TGCGCCAGCAGCCAAGATTCCGGGGGGGCCGGTGAGCAGTTCTTC
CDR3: CASSQDSGGAGEQFF

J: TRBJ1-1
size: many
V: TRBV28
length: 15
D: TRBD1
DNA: TGTGCCAGCACCTCAGTGGGGACAGGGGCCTTTGAAGCTTTCTTT
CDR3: CASTSVGTGAFEAFF

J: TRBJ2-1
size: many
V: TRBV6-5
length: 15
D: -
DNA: TGTGCCAGCAGCAGGACAGCAATAGGGGAAAATGAGCAGTTCTTC
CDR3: CASSRTAIGENEQFF

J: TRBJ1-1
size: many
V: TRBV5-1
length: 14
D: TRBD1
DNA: TGCGCCAGCAGCTTGCTACAGGGGGCAACTGAAGCTTTCTTT
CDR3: CASSLLQGATEAFF

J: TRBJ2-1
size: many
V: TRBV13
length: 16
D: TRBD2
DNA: TGTGCCAGCAGCCTGCGACTAGCGGGGGGAATTGATGAGCAGTTCTTC
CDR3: CASSLRLAGGIDEQFF

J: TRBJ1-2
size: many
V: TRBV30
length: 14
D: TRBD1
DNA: TGTGCCTGGAGCGCGACAGGGGGCGCGTACGGCTACACCTTC
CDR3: CAWSATGGAYGYTF

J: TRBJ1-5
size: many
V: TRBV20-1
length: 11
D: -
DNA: TGCAGTGCTAGTGGGGGGTCGAGGAAGGATTTT
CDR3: CSASGGSRKDF

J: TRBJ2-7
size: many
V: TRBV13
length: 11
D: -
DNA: TGTGCCAGCAGCTTCTACTACGAGCAGTACTTC
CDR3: CASSFYYEQYF

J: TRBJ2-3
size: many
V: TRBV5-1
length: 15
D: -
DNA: TGCGCCAGCAGCGTCCAGGGGCCTCGCACAGATACGCAGTATTTT
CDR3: CASSVQGPRTDTQYF

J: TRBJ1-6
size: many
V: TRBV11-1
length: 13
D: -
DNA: TGTGCCAGCAGCTTACAGGGTCGGTCACCCCTCCACTTT
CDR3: CASSLQGRSPLHF

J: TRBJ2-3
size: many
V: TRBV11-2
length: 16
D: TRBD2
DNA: TGTGCCAGCAGCTTAGTCTTCCTAGCGGGGGAAGATACGCAGTATTTT
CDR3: CASSLVFLAGEDTQYF

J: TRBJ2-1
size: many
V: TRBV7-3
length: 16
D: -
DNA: TGTGCCAGCAGCCCCATACAGGTGAAGCTTTACAATGAGCAGTTCTTC
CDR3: CASSPIQVKLYNEQFF

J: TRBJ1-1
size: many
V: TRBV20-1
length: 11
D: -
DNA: TGCAGTGCTAGGGGGGGCACTGAAGCTTTCTTT
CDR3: CSARGGTEAFF